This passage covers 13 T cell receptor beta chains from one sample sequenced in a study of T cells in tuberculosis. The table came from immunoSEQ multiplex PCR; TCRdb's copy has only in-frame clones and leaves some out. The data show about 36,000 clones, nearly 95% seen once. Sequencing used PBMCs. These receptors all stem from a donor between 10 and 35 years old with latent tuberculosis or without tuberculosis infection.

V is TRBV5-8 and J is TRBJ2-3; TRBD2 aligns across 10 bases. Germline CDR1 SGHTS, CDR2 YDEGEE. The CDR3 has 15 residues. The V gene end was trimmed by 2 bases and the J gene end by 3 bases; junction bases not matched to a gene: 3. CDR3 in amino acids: CASSFSAGGTDTQYF. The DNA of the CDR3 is TGTGCCAGCAGCTTCTCAGCGGGGGGGACAGATACGCAGTATTTT. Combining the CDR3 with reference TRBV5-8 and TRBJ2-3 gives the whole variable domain EAGVTQSPTHLIKTRGQQATLRCSPISGHTSVYWYQQALGLGLQFLLWYDEGEERNRGNFPPRFSGRQFPNYSSELNVNALELEDSALYLCASSFSAGGTDTQYFGPGTRLTVL.

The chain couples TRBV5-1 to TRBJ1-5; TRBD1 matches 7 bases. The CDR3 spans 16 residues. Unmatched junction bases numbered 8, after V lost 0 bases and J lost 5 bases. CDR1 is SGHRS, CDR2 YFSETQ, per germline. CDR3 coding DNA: TGCGCCAGCAGCTTGGAGCCAGGGGGTTTAGATCAGCCCCAGCATTTT. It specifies CASSLEPGGLDQPQHF. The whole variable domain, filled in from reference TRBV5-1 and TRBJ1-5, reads KAGVTQTPRYLIKTRGQQVTLSCSPISGHRSVSWYQQTPGQGLQFLFEYFSETQRNKGNFPGRFSGRQFSNSRSEMNVSTLELGDSALYLCASSLEPGGLDQPQHFGDGTRLSIL.

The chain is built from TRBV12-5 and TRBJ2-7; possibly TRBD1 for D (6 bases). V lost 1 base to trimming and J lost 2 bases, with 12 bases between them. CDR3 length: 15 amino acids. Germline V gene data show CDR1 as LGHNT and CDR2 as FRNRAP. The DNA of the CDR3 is TGTGCTAGTGGTTTGGAACAGGGACCCACCTACGAGCAGTACTTC. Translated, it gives CASGLEQGPTYEQYF.

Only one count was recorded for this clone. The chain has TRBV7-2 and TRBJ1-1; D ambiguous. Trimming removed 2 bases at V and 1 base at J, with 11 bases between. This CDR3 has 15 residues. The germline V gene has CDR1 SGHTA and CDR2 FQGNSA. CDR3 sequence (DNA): TGTGCCAGCAGCTTACGCCCTCCGAGGAACACTGAAGCTTTCTTT. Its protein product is CASSLRPPRNTEAFF.

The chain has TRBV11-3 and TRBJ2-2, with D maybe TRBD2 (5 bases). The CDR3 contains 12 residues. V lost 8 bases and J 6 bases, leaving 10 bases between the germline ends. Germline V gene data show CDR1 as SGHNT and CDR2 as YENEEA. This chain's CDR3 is CASSREAGELFF. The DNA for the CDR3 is TGTGCCAGCTCTCGGGAAGCCGGGGAGCTGTTTTTT.

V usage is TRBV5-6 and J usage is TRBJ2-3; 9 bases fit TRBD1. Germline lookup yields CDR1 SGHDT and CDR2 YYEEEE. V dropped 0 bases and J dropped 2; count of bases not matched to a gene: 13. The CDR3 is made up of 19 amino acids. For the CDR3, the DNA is TGTGCCAGCAGCTTGGAACAGGGGGCTAGACCACAGCTCACAGATACGCAGTATTTT. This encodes CASSLEQGARPQLTDTQYF.

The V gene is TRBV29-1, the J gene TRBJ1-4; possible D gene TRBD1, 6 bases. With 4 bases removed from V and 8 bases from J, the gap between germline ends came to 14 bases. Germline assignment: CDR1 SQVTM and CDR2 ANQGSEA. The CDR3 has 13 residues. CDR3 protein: CSVANTGLEKLFF. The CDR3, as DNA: TGCAGCGTTGCTAATACAGGGCTCGAAAAACTGTTTTTT.

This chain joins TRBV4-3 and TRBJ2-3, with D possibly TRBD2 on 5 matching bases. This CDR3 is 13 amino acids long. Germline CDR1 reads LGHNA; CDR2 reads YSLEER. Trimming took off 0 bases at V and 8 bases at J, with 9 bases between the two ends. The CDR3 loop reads CASSQEAEGTQYF. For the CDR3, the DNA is TGCGCCAGCAGCCAAGAAGCGGAAGGTACGCAGTATTTT.

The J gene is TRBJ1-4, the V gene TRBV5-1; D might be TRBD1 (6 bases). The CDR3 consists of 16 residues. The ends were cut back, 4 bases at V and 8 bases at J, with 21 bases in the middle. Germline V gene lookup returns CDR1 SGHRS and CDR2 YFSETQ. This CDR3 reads CASSVGARIDNEKLFF. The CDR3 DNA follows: TGCGCCAGCAGCGTGGGGGCGCGTATCGATAACGAAAAACTGTTTTTT.

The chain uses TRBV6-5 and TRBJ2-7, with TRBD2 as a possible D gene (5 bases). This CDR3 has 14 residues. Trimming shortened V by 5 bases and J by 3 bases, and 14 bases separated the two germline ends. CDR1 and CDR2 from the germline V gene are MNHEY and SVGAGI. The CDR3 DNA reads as TGTGCCAGCAGTCCAAGGACTGACAACTACGAGCAGTACTTC. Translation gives CASSPRTDNYEQYF.

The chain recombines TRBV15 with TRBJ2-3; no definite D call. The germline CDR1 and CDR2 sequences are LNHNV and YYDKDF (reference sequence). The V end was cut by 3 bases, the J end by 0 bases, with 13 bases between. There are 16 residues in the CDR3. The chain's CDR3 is CATSRDSRPSTDTQYF. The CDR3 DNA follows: TGTGCCACCAGCAGGGATTCGCGGCCTAGCACAGATACGCAGTATTTT.

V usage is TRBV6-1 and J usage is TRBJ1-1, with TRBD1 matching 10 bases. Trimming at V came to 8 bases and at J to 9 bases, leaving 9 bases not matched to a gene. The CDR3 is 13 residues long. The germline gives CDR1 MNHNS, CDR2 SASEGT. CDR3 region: CASVGQGRDQAFF. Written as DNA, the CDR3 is TGTGCCAGCGTGGGACAGGGGAGAGACCAAGCTTTCTTT.

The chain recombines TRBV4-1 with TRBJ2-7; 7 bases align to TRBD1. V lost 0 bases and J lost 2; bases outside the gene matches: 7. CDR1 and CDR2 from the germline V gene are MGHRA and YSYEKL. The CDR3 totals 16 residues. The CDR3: CASSQDLGTETYEQYF. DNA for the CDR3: TGCGCCAGCAGCCAAGATCTGGGGACAGAGACCTACGAGCAGTACTTC.